This T cell receptor beta chain comes out of a study of OX40 agonist ivuxolimab in advanced cancers. Study information: It was ivuxolimab, an agonistic anti-OX40 (CD134) antibody, that patients were treated with. Patients enrolled in dose escalation were diagnosed with hepatocellular carcinoma, melanoma, renal cell or head and neck cancer.

On this clone itself: The antigen is not known.

Repertoires were generated with immunoSEQ multiplex PCR, while TCRdb's copy carries only in-frame clones and drops some. This sample has about 24,000 clones, with more than 75% found just once. Blood sampling took place at baseline, cycle 4 day 1, and cycle 7 day 1. The V segment lost 5 bases and the J segment 1 base; nucleotides outside the gene matches: 5. Germline V gene data show CDR1 as MNHEY and CDR2 as SVGAGI. The CDR3 extends over 15 amino acids. Study-level results: Circulating CD4+ and CD8+ T cells showed clonal expansion by week 6 at 0.1 to 3.0 mg/kg.

This specimen consisted of CD4+ or CD8+ T cells sorted from blood, obtained in a trial of the OX40 agonist ivuxolimab. The clonotype was recovered from an adult with an advanced solid tumor such as melanoma, head and neck, liver or kidney cancer. V is TRBV6-5 and J is TRBJ2-3; 8 positions agree with TRBD1. CDR3 amino acids: CASSNPDRGTDTQYF. As DNA, the CDR3 is TGTGCCAGCAGTAACCCGGACAGGGGCACAGATACGCAGTATTTT.